This entry lists 21 T cell receptor beta chains sequenced from one sample in a study of blood T cells in healthy people across ages. The authors ran a second PCR of 7 to 11 cycles using a sample-barcoded 5' primer and a J-beta primer mix. TCRdb re-called the 5' RACE reads with MiXCR, one entry per CDR3 protein. The profile shows hundreds of thousands of distinct CDR3 sequences, under 45% of them singletons. Sample: blood. These receptors all stem from a man aged 60-69 years in good health.

In its sample, this clonotype was seen a few times. The chain employs TRBV18 and TRBJ2-5; unclear D gene. The CDR3 length is 14 residues. With 3 bases removed from V and 5 bases from J, the gap between germline ends came to 13 bases. The germline V gene encodes CDR1 KGHSH and CDR2 LQKENI. CDR3 bases: TGTGCCAGCTCACCCCAGGAAATGGGGGAGACCCAGTACTTC. Translating gives CASSPQEMGETQYF.

The chain carries TRBV20-1 and TRBJ2-1; 7 bases line up with TRBD2. CDR1 and CDR2 (germline): DFQATT, SNEGSKA (reference sequence). The CDR3 length is 16 residues. The ends lost 1 base at V and 6 bases at J; junction bases unmatched: 12. CDR3 nucleotides: TGCAGTGCTAGAGCCTTCACTAGTTGGGGGGGCAATGAGCAGTTCTTC. This encodes CSARAFTSWGGNEQFF.

There are a few counts of this clonotype. The V call is TRBV10-3, the J call TRBJ1-2; weak D call: TRBD1 (6 bases). CDR3 length: 14 residues. Germline V CDR1 and CDR2: ENHRY, SYGVKD. V lost 7 bases to trimming and J lost 4 bases, with 16 bases between them. The CDR3, as DNA: TGTGCCATCAACAAAGGGGGAGAGGGCTATGGCTACACCTTC. Protein sequence: CAINKGGEGYGYTF.

This clonotype was detected a few times. The rearrangement uses TRBV13 and TRBJ2-1, with TRBD1 matching 9 bases. J was trimmed by 6 bases and V by 5 bases; bases with no gene match: 8. Germline V gene sequence: CDR1 PRHDT, CDR2 FYEKMQ (reference sequence). The CDR3 runs to 15 residues. CDR3 residues: CASSRSGTGFNEQFF. CDR3 DNA sequence: TGTGCCAGCAGCCGCTCCGGGACAGGGTTCAATGAGCAGTTCTTC.

The V and J genes are TRBV7-8 and TRBJ2-5, with D possibly TRBD2 on 5 matching bases. The end of the DNA is better explained by TRBJ2-7, so the J call may be wrong. CDR1 and CDR2 (germline): SGHVS, FQNEAQ. The CDR3 is 13 amino acids. In nucleotides, the CDR3 is TGTGCCAGCAGCGGCCTCCCGGGGTACGAGCAGTACTTC. Translation gives CASSGLPGYEQYF.

V is TRBV4-1 and J is TRBJ2-5; D is ambiguous. The CDR3 loop spans 14 amino acids. With 1 base removed from V and 5 bases from J, the gap between germline ends came to 11 bases. The germline CDR1 and CDR2 sequences are MGHRA and YSYEKL. The CDR3 spells CASSQAVGGETQYF. In DNA form, the CDR3 reads TGCGCCAGCAGCCAAGCCGTGGGTGGGGAGACCCAGTACTTC.

This rearrangement joins TRBV6-5 to TRBJ1-2, with D possibly matching TRBD1 (6 bases). This CDR3 contains 13 residues. V was clipped by 5 bases and J by 6 bases, with 13 bases between them. In germline, CDR1 is MNHEY, CDR2 SVGAGI. CDR3 region: CASSATGFNGYTF. The CDR3 DNA reads as TGTGCCAGCAGTGCAACAGGGTTCAATGGCTACACCTTC.

This sequence joins TRBV6-5 and TRBJ2-1; possibly TRBD1 or TRBD2 for D (6 bases each). V lost 6 bases to trimming and J lost 5 bases, with 17 bases between them. The CDR3 extends over 15 amino acids. Germline values: CDR1 MNHEY, CDR2 SVGAGI. This chain's CDR3 is CASRRGAPINNEQFF. CDR3 DNA: TGTGCCAGCAGAAGGGGGGCCCCGATAAACAATGAGCAGTTCTTC.

This rearrangement joins TRBV3-1 to TRBJ2-5; D possibly uses TRBD1 or TRBD2 (5 bases each). The DNA matches TRBJ2-7 better at its end, which makes the J call doubtful. This CDR3 has 14 amino acids. CDR1 and CDR2 (germline): LGHDT, YNNKEL (reference sequence). Written as DNA, the CDR3 is TGTGCCAGCGGGACCACGGACGGGCCCTACGAGCAGTACTTC. This translates into CASGTTDGPYEQYF.

The chain couples TRBV7-2 to TRBJ2-2; no definite D call. Germline values: CDR1 SGHTA, CDR2 FQGNSA. V lost 5 bases and J lost 5, with 15 bases in between. The CDR3 sequence is 15 residues long. CDR3 coding DNA: TGTGCCAGCAGCCCCAGTAAGGCCGGGACCGGGGAGCTGTTTTTT. Translating gives CASSPSKAGTGELFF.

V gene TRBV4-1 combines with J gene TRBJ2-3; TRBD2 is a possible D gene (6 bases). The CDR3 extends over 16 amino acids. Looked up from germline, CDR1 is MGHRA and CDR2 is YSYEKL. Trimming took off 4 bases at V and 2 bases at J, with 16 bases between the two ends. The CDR3 spells CASSPAGRMPTDTQYF. The CDR3 DNA follows: TGCGCCAGCAGCCCAGCGGGCAGGATGCCCACAGATACGCAGTATTTT.

V and J are TRBV7-9 and TRBJ2-5; 7 bases are a match to TRBD2. The J call is uncertain, as TRBJ2-7 better fits the DNA end. The length of the CDR3 is 16 residues. Per germline, CDR1 SEHNR and CDR2 FQNEAQ (reference sequence). The CDR3 reads CASSLVGPSGAYEQYF. CDR3 coding DNA: TGTGCCAGCAGCTTAGTGGGGCCTAGCGGAGCCTACGAGCAGTACTTC.

This clonotype was counted ten times or more. The chain has TRBV7-2 and TRBJ2-7, with TRBD2 identical over 10 bases. In germline, CDR1 is SGHTA, CDR2 FQGNSA. The CDR3 contains 14 residues. V was pared by 3 bases and J by 2 bases, with 1 base of the junction left unmatched. CDR3 sequence reads: CASSFTSGAYEQYF. The CDR3 bases are TGTGCCAGCAGCTTTACTAGCGGGGCCTACGAGCAGTACTTC. Full variable domain (remainder filled in from reference TRBV7-2 and TRBJ2-7): GAGVSQSPSNKVTEKGKDVELRCDPISGHTALYWYRQSLGQGLEFLIYFQGNSAPDKSGLPSDRFSAERTGGSVSTLTIQRTQQEDSAVYLCASSFTSGAYEQYFGPGTRLTVT.

This clonotype was observed many times. The chain uses TRBV7-9 and TRBJ2-6; D uncertain. CDR3 size: 15 residues. Germline values: CDR1 SEHNR, CDR2 FQNEAQ (reference sequence). Trimming took 5 bases from V and 3 from J, leaving 11 bases between them. The CDR3 region has the DNA TGTGCCAGCAGCCGTACTGGGCTTGGGGCCAACGTCCTGACTTTC. This codes for CASSRTGLGANVLTF.

The chain is built from TRBV2 and TRBJ1-5; perhaps TRBD1 as D (5 bases). From germline, CDR1 is SNHLY and CDR2 FYNNEI. V lost 7 bases to trimming and J lost 0 bases, with 7 bases between them. The CDR3 consists of 13 residues. The CDR3 here is CASMGDSNQPQHF. For the CDR3, the DNA is TGTGCCAGCATGGGGGATAGCAATCAGCCCCAGCATTTT. The entire variable domain, with the rest obtained from reference TRBV2 and TRBJ1-5, is as follows: EPEVTQTPSHQVTQMGQEVILRCVPISNHLYFYWYRQILGQKVEFLVSFYNNEISEKSEIFDDQFSVERPDGSNFTLKIRSTKLEDSAMYFCASMGDSNQPQHFGDGTRLSIL.

A few counts support this clonotype. The gene calls are TRBV9 and TRBJ2-6; D is unclear. The germline V and J ends were trimmed by 3 bases and 0 bases, with 13 bases remaining between them. The germline gives CDR1 SGDLS, CDR2 YYNGEE. CDR3 length: 17 residues. CDR3 in amino acids: CASSAFPEYSGANVLTF. As DNA, the CDR3 is TGTGCCAGCAGCGCTTTTCCGGAGTACTCTGGGGCCAACGTCCTGACTTTC.

In its sample, this clonotype was seen a few times. This rearrangement joins TRBV30 to TRBJ1-6; D is ambiguous. Germline loops: CDR1 GTSNPN, CDR2 SVGIG (reference sequence). The CDR3 contains 14 residues. Trimming removed 4 bases from V and 10 bases from J, with 17 bases in between. The CDR3 DNA is TGTGCCTGGAAGGTCGACCCTAACGGCTCACCCCTCCACTTT. It codes for CAWKVDPNGSPLHF.

The chain is built from TRBV4-3 and TRBJ2-2; 9 positions match TRBD2. CDR1 is LGHNA, CDR2 YSLEER, per germline. This CDR3 contains 16 residues. V trimming: 1 base; J trimming: 5 bases; junction bases outside the gene matches: 5. The CDR3 coding sequence is TGCGCCAGCAGCCAAGTCGCGGGGGGGCCAACCGGGGAGCTGTTTTTT. Protein sequence: CASSQVAGGPTGELFF.

The genes are TRBV7-2 and TRBJ2-4; TRBD1 or TRBD2 may be the D gene (5 bases each). Germline CDR1 is SGHTA and CDR2 is FQGNSA. V lost 2 bases and J 3 bases, leaving 11 bases between the germline ends. This CDR3 region has 15 residues. The CDR3 DNA follows: TGTGCCAGCAGCTTATCGAGGGGCCACAAAAACATTCAGTACTTC. Protein sequence: CASSLSRGHKNIQYF. The full variable domain, completed using reference TRBV7-2 and TRBJ2-4, is GAGVSQSPSNKVTEKGKDVELRCDPISGHTALYWYRQSLGQGLEFLIYFQGNSAPDKSGLPSDRFSAERTGGSVSTLTIQRTQQEDSAVYLCASSLSRGHKNIQYFGAGTRLSVL.

The rearrangement uses TRBV29-1 and TRBJ2-3; tentative D call: TRBD2 (5 bases). The CDR3 has 16 amino acids. Trimming pared 6 bases from V and 6 bases from J, leaving 25 bases between. Germline-derived CDR1 and CDR2 are SQVTM and ANQGSEA. CDR3 loop: CSVNIEVGRGSDTQYF. The CDR3 DNA follows: TGCAGCGTGAATATAGAGGTCGGTCGCGGGTCGGATACGCAGTATTTT.

The chain uses TRBV7-2 and TRBJ1-2, with D possibly being TRBD1 (5 bases). Germline V CDR1 and CDR2: SGHTA, FQGNSA. The length of the CDR3 is 14 residues. The V and J ends lost 5 bases and 5 bases respectively, with 15 bases between them. The CDR3 is CASSASGGTYGYTF. The CDR3, as DNA: TGTGCCAGCAGCGCATCCGGGGGGACGTATGGCTACACCTTC.